This passage covers 15 T cell receptor beta chains from one sample sequenced in a study of blood T cell repertoires in COVID-19. Repertoires were generated with immunoSEQ multiplex PCR, while TCRdb's copy carries only in-frame clones and drops some. This sample has around 41,000 clones, with about 90% found just once. Sample: peripheral blood. The receptor source for this set is a woman aged 80 or over with active COVID-19.

The chain joins TRBV7-2 to TRBJ1-4; D gene unclear. Per germline, CDR1 SGHTA and CDR2 FQGNSA. This CDR3 contains 13 residues. V lost 8 bases, J lost 0 bases, and 7 bases lay in between. DNA for the CDR3: TGTGCCAGCCAAGAGACAACTAATGAAAAACTGTTTTTT. Encoded protein: CASQETTNEKLFF. The full variable domain, its missing parts supplied by reference TRBV7-2 and TRBJ1-4, is GAGVSQSPSNKVTEKGKDVELRCDPISGHTALYWYRQSLGQGLEFLIYFQGNSAPDKSGLPSDRFSAERTGGSVSTLTIQRTQQEDSAVYLCASQETTNEKLFFGSGTQLSVL.

The chain recombines TRBV2 with TRBJ1-3, with TRBD1 matching over 8 bases. This CDR3 contains 15 residues. The germline V gene encodes CDR1 SNHLY and CDR2 FYNNEI. Losses at the gene ends were 6 bases for V and 0 bases for J; bases not matched to a gene: 4. CDR3 residues: CASSADRGSGNTIYF. The CDR3 DNA reads as TGTGCCAGCAGCGCTGACAGGGGCTCTGGAAACACCATATATTTT. Filled out from reference TRBV2 and TRBJ1-3, the complete variable domain reads EPEVTQTPSHQVTQMGQEVILRCVPISNHLYFYWYRQILGQKVEFLVSFYNNEISEKSEIFDDQFSVERPDGSNFTLKIRSTKLEDSAMYFCASSADRGSGNTIYFGEGSWLTVV.

V and J are TRBV5-5 and TRBJ2-1, with 7 bases fitting TRBD2. The CDR3 is 15 amino acids. Trimming removed 1 base from V and 5 bases from J; junction bases left unmatched: 6. Germline V gene data show CDR1 as SGHKS and CDR2 as YYEKEE (reference sequence). CDR3 amino acids: CASSLQGGSHNEQFF. The CDR3 bases are TGTGCCAGCAGCTTGCAGGGAGGGAGTCACAATGAGCAGTTCTTC.

This chain uses TRBV2 with TRBJ1-2; D may be TRBD1 (5 bases). The length of the CDR3 is 12 residues. The germline V gene encodes CDR1 SNHLY and CDR2 FYNNEI. Trimming stripped 7 bases from V and 7 bases from J, with 13 bases between. The CDR3 region has the DNA TGTGCCAGCAACCCCGACAGATCTGGCTACACCTTC. Amino acid sequence: CASNPDRSGYTF.

V and J are TRBV10-2 and TRBJ1-5; D may be TRBD1 (5 bases). The V and J ends lost 3 bases and 4 bases respectively, with 13 bases between them. CDR1 WSHSY and CDR2 SAAADI come from the germline V gene. CDR3 length equals 15 residues. CDR3 sequence reads: CASSDRGAGNQPQHF. The DNA of the CDR3 is TGCGCCAGCAGTGACCGTGGGGCCGGTAATCAGCCCCAGCATTTT.

V usage is TRBV18 and J usage is TRBJ2-7, with D possibly TRBD2 on 5 matching bases. There are 13 residues in the CDR3. V shed 2 bases and J shed 3 bases, with 8 bases lying between them. Germline values: CDR1 KGHSH, CDR2 LQKENI. The CDR3 bases are TGTGCCAGCTCACCAACTAGGAACTACGAGCAGTACTTC. Encoded protein: CASSPTRNYEQYF.

The rearrangement links TRBV7-2 to TRBJ1-6, with no clear D. Germline assignment: CDR1 SGHTA and CDR2 FQGNSA. CDR3 length: 15 residues. V was shortened by 5 bases and J by 6 bases, with 14 bases between the two germline ends. This CDR3 reads CASSPPQSINSPLHF. CDR3 sequence (DNA): TGTGCCAGCAGCCCCCCACAGAGCATTAATTCACCCCTCCACTTT.

This rearrangement joins TRBV15 to TRBJ1-2; TRBD1 might be the D (5 bases). The germline CDR1 and CDR2 sequences are LNHNV and YYDKDF (reference sequence). The germline V and J ends were trimmed by 1 base and 7 bases, with 19 bases remaining between them. The CDR3 runs 16 residues. The CDR3 protein is CATSRVQTDLSRGYTF. In nucleotides, the CDR3 is TGTGCCACCAGCAGAGTTCAGACAGACCTTAGTCGTGGCTACACCTTC.

The genes are TRBV29-1 and TRBJ1-1; no clear D gene. CDR3 length equals 11 residues. Trimming shortened V by 5 bases and J by 1 base, and 5 bases separated the two germline ends. Per germline, CDR1 SQVTM and CDR2 ANQGSEA. CDR3 amino acids: CSVRGNTEAFF. Written as DNA, the CDR3 is TGCAGCGTTAGAGGGAACACTGAAGCTTTCTTT.

The chain links TRBV19 to TRBJ1-2; a possible D gene is TRBD1 (6 bases). Germline V CDR1 and CDR2: LNHDA, SQIVND (reference sequence). V lost 8 bases and J 5 bases, leaving 21 bases between the germline ends. This CDR3 is built from 15 residues. This CDR3 reads CASGQVQTGNYGYTF. The CDR3 bases are TGTGCCAGTGGACAAGTTCAGACAGGAAATTATGGCTACACCTTC.

This rearrangement joins TRBV11-2 to TRBJ2-2; 8 nucleotides align to TRBD2. J gave up 4 bases and V 5 bases, and 3 bases lay outside the gene matches. The CDR3 contains 14 residues. CDR1 and CDR2 (germline): SGHAT, FQNNGV. The CDR3 protein is CASSIAGGTGELFF. The CDR3 DNA sequence: TGTGCCAGCAGCATCGCGGGGGGCACCGGGGAGCTGTTTTTT.

The chain links TRBV2 to TRBJ1-2, with D perhaps matching TRBD1 (5 bases). Trimming stripped 6 bases from V and 7 bases from J, with 18 bases between. Germline CDR1 is SNHLY and CDR2 is FYNNEI. This CDR3 comprises 14 residues. The CDR3 region has the DNA TGTGCCAGCAGCCCGGACATATATGTTGGTGGCTACACCTTC. As protein: CASSPDIYVGGYTF.

This clone was seen only once. The gene calls are TRBV7-9 and TRBJ2-2; D is ambiguous. The V end lost 5 bases, the J end lost 6 bases, and 16 bases lay between the germline ends. The germline CDR1 and CDR2 sequences are SEHNR and FQNEAQ (reference sequence). This CDR3 is 15 amino acids long. The DNA for the CDR3 is TGTGCCAGCAGCCCCCTATTGAATATAGCCGGGGAGCTGTTTTTT. Protein sequence: CASSPLLNIAGELFF.

This rearrangement joins TRBV18 to TRBJ2-7, with TRBD2 matching over 10 bases. The CDR3 runs 17 residues. The V gene end was trimmed by 3 bases and the J gene end by 0 bases; junction bases not matched to a gene: 8. Germline CDR1 is KGHSH and CDR2 is LQKENI. Here the CDR3 DNA reads TGTGCCAGCTCACCCGACCTCCTAGCGGGGGACTCCTACGAGCAGTACTTC. Its protein is CASSPDLLAGDSYEQYF.

This clone is a singleton in its sample. The chain combines TRBV4-3 with TRBJ2-3; D perhaps matches TRBD2 (5 bases). This CDR3 has 14 amino acids. V was clipped by 2 bases and J by 8 bases, with 14 bases between them. CDR1 LGHNA and CDR2 YSLEER come from the germline V gene. This CDR3 reads CASSQTVLGSTQYF. The DNA for the CDR3 is TGCGCCAGCAGCCAAACAGTCCTGGGGAGTACGCAGTATTTT.